These 11 T cell receptor beta chains came from one sample sequenced in a study of blood T cell repertoires in COVID-19. Profiling relied on immunoSEQ multiplex PCR, and the TCRdb table lists in-frame clones only, not all of them. Among over 350,000 clones listed, roughly 90% were seen once. Source material: PBMCs or T cells enriched from blood (not recorded which). The source is a woman aged 30 to 39 with acute COVID-19.

This chain connects TRBV28 to TRBJ2-7; tentatively, D is TRBD2 (6 bases). The CDR3 is 15 residues long. From germline, CDR1 is MDHEN and CDR2 SYDVKM. Trimming cost V 2 bases and J 0 bases, with 11 bases left between them. In DNA, the CDR3 is TGTGCCAGCAGTTTAGCGGGACCCCTCTCCTACGAGCAGTACTTC. It translates to CASSLAGPLSYEQYF.

The chain uses TRBV7-2 and TRBJ1-1; D remains ambiguous. The CDR3 consists of 15 residues. Per germline, CDR1 SGHTA and CDR2 FQGNSA. V lost 3 bases, J lost 1 base, and 12 bases lay in between. CDR3 sequence reads: CASSLSTRGNTEAFF. Written as DNA, the CDR3 is TGTGCCAGCAGCTTGTCTACCCGCGGGAACACTGAAGCTTTCTTT.

The V gene is TRBV25-1, the J gene TRBJ1-4; 7 nucleotides agree with TRBD1. This CDR3 has 16 residues. V trimming: 3 bases; J trimming: 1 base; junction bases outside the gene matches: 5. Germline V gives CDR1 MGHDK, CDR2 SYGVNS. Here the CDR3 DNA reads TGTGCCAGCAGTGATCTGCAGGGGGGAACTAATGAAAAACTGTTTTTT. Translation gives CASSDLQGGTNEKLFF.

The chain is built from TRBV6-5 and TRBJ1-2; 7 nucleotides agree with TRBD1. Trimming at V came to 7 bases and at J to 1 base, leaving 9 bases not matched to a gene. The CDR3 length is 15 residues. The germline gives CDR1 MNHEY, CDR2 SVGAGI. The CDR3: CASNQGDLGNYGYTF. The CDR3 DNA reads as TGTGCCAGCAATCAGGGGGACCTTGGTAACTATGGCTACACCTTC.

The J gene is TRBJ2-1, the V gene TRBV5-4, with 9 nucleotides matching TRBD2. Per germline, CDR1 SGHNT and CDR2 YYREEE (reference sequence). Trimming removed 6 bases from V and 3 bases from J; junction bases left unmatched: 10. This CDR3 spans 16 amino acids. CDR3 amino acids: CASKLFSGGYYNEQFF. In DNA, the CDR3 is TGTGCCAGCAAGCTATTTAGCGGGGGTTACTACAATGAGCAGTTCTTC.

In its sample, this clone was seen once. The V gene is TRBV28, the J gene TRBJ2-7, with 8 bases identical to TRBD1. After removal of 2 bases from V and 5 bases from J, the junction contained 5 bases not matched to a gene. Germline V lookup: CDR1 MDHEN, CDR2 SYDVKM. This CDR3 contains 14 residues. The CDR3 region is CASSLGQGTNEQYF. The CDR3 coding sequence is TGTGCCAGCAGTTTAGGACAGGGCACTAACGAGCAGTACTTC. Together with reference TRBV28 and TRBJ2-7, the CDR3 gives the full variable domain: DVKVTQSSRYLVKRTGEKVFLECVQDMDHENMFWYRQDPGLGLRLIYFSYDVKMKEKGDIPEGYSVSREKKERFSLILESASTNQTSMYLCASSLGQGTNEQYFGPGTRLTVT.

The DNA of the CDR3 is TGTGCCAGCAGCCACGGACTAGCGGGGGTCAATGAGCAGTTCTTC. This gives the protein CASSHGLAGVNEQFF. The J gene is TRBJ2-1, the V gene TRBV14; TRBD2 matches 13 bases. V lost 3 bases, J lost 6 bases, and 2 bases stayed unmatched. Germline V gene lookup returns CDR1 SGHDN and CDR2 FVKESK. The CDR3 runs to 15 residues.

The V and J genes are TRBV7-2 and TRBJ2-1, with D perhaps matching TRBD2 (6 bases). The CDR3 has 15 residues. The germline gives CDR1 SGHTA, CDR2 FQGNSA. V was shortened by 6 bases and J by 2 bases, with 14 bases between the two germline ends. As DNA, the CDR3 is TGTGCCAGCAGTGACCGGGGGTTGCCCTACAATGAGCAGTTCTTC. This translates into CASSDRGLPYNEQFF.

The rearrangement uses TRBV5-1 and TRBJ2-3; TRBD1 aligns across 7 bases. The length of the CDR3 is 15 residues. The trim removed 3 bases at V and 2 bases at J, leaving 6 bases unmatched. CDR1 and CDR2 (germline): SGHRS, YFSETQ. CDR3 residues: CASSWNDRVTDTQYF. CDR3 sequence (DNA): TGCGCCAGCAGCTGGAACGACAGGGTCACAGATACGCAGTATTTT.

This clone was detected once. The chain has TRBV15 and TRBJ1-4; no definite D call. The germline V gene encodes CDR1 LNHNV and CDR2 YYDKDF (reference sequence). Deletions cut 8 bases from V and 4 bases from J, with 17 bases between. The CDR3 totals 15 residues. The CDR3 DNA is TGTGCCACCGCGGGGTTAGAGGAGCTTAATGAAAAACTGTTTTTT. Translation gives CATAGLEELNEKLFF.

The chain combines TRBV7-3 with TRBJ2-3; 13 bases align to TRBD2. V lost 1 base to trimming and J lost 4 bases; unmatched junction nucleotides: 8. The CDR3 has 18 amino acids. CDR1 and CDR2 (germline): SGHTA, FQGTGA. CDR3 sequence reads: CASSLSGTSGVWADTQYF. The CDR3 bases are TGTGCCAGCAGCTTAAGCGGGACTAGCGGGGTATGGGCAGATACGCAGTATTTT.